The entry below describes one TCR beta chain. It has no known antigen specificity. No base qualities exist here, and no much larger clone lies one base off it. From the cysteine through the phenylalanine, the CDR3 covers 11 amino acids. The read is trimmed to its CDR3 DNA, 33 bases read in frame from base 1. Sequences GTSNPN (CDR1) and SVGIG (CDR2) are obtained from the germline V gene (reference sequence). This record comes from a study of a mutant IDH1 vaccine in newly diagnosed glioma (dated by TCRdb to the early 2020s). Study-level background: Patients received eight vaccinations in weeks 1, 3, 5, 7, 11, 15, 19 and 23, corresponding to visits V03 through V10. Before enrollment, patients had received standard therapy of radiotherapy alone, temozolomide alone, or radiochemotherapy with temozolomide; most received the combination. The roughly 34 treated patients were approximately 62% male and roughly 40% female, with a mean age of approximately 38 years. Six visits were used for peripheral blood collection: V03 (baseline), V05, V07, V10, V12 and V13. For exploratory analyses, under 30 treated patients had longitudinal TCRB deep sequencing done wherever samples were available. Vaccination began 4-6 weeks after radiotherapy alone, or alongside temozolomide cycles in the chemotherapy-containing groups.

What this sample's time point label stands for: week 5, during vaccination. Each vaccine dose, consisting of 300 ug of a 20-mer mutant IDH1 peptide in Montanide, was administered subcutaneously with topical imiquimod. All donors had newly diagnosed IDH1-mutant astrocytomas of WHO grade 3 or 4 that showed loss of nuclear ATRX. The samples were drawn from NOA16, a multicentre, single-arm, open-label phase I trial in Germany that tested a mutant IDH1 peptide vaccine in humans for the first time. Genomic DNA for TCRB sequencing was extracted from EDTA blood using the DNeasy Blood and Tissue Kit. The library relied on the immunoSEQ multiplex PCR assay. Following the manufacturer's protocol, the hsTCRB Kit was used to amplify rearranged TCR beta chain sequences. Sequencing of TCRB libraries was carried out on an Illumina MiSeq. Per the authors' processing: The proprietary platform of the kit vendor was used for demultiplexing, trimming and gene mapping. In TCRdb, the immuneACCESS table is reduced to in-frame sequences with V and J assigned. These tables do not hold every clone; where another copy was compared, an unresolved V gene accounts for under half, and the others remain unexplained. V, J and clone size are taken as reported in that table, and D and trimming were inferred from the DNA itself. This sample is represented by about 53,000 clones; 70% to 85% of them were singletons. Over 3% of the sample belongs to the ten largest clones.

The research as a whole found: PBMC samples for TCRB deep sequencing were selected based on availability. It was noted by the authors that analyses of patient blood samples could not be reproduced owing to sample limitations. Changes in the top peripheral T cell clonotypes picked up by TCRB sequencing did not appear to be linked to pseudoprogression. Across multiple MHC alleles, vaccine-induced immune responses were seen in approximately 93% of patients.

The sequencing used PBMCs, collected from a glioma patient whose treatment included an IDH1 peptide vaccine. The sequence derives from a woman between 18 and 29 years old with glioma. Some clones in this sample may be carry-over from other donors' samples. The rearranged chain carries TRBV30 and TRBJ2-5, with the D segment identity uncertain. The J call may be wrong; the DNA end is better matched by TRBJ2-7. Read as DNA, the sequence is TGTGCCTGGAGTGTGAGTGACGAGCAGTACTTC. It translates to CAWSVSDEQYF.